This TCR beta chain emerged from a study of T cell responses to AZD1222 COVID-19 vaccine. Data came from immunoSEQ multiplex PCR; TCRdb stores just in-frame clones and leaves some out. The sample has approximately 140,000 clones, about 89% seen once; the top ten hold 7.5%. Turning to this clone: As yet, its antigen is unknown.

V lost 6 bases and J 0 bases, leaving 12 bases between the germline ends. The CDR3 is 15 amino acids. Germline assignment: CDR1 MNHEY and CDR2 SVGAGI. Overall study results and limits: Clonal diversity was possibly underestimated, and the donors were mostly white British, with more females. Unmutated variant regions reportedly attract nearly half of all spike-specific TCRs. Mapped onto spike, vaccine-associated CD4 TCRs spanned it and were dominant at 160-218 and 743-854. None of the repertoires were sampled until the peak T cell response had passed.

This rearrangement joins TRBV6-5 to TRBJ1-3, with D perhaps matching TRBD1 (6 bases). The source material was peripheral blood, sampled 28 days after the second dose of the MenACWY control vaccine. The sequence derives from an adult who received the MenACWY meningococcal vaccine as a control. As DNA, the CDR3 is TGTGCCAGCAGGTCCACAGGGATCTCTGGAAACACCATATATTTT. Translated, it gives CASRSTGISGNTIYF.